Listed here are 5 T cell receptor beta chains from one sample, sequenced in a study of blood T cell repertoires in COVID-19. Profiled with immunoSEQ multiplex PCR; TCRdb holds only in-frame clones, not every one. The top ten clones hold roughly an eighth of a sample with about 240,000 clones, about 83% of them seen once. Sequencing was carried out using peripheral blood. The receptors come from a man at least 80 years old with acute or convalescent COVID-19.

The J gene is TRBJ2-2, the V gene TRBV24-1, with D tentatively TRBD1 (6 bases). CDR1 is KGHDR, CDR2 SFDVKD, per germline. The length of the CDR3 is 15 residues. Trimming removed 7 bases from V and 0 bases from J, with 11 bases in between. The CDR3 coding sequence is TGTGCCACCAGCAGGGGCCTAGCGAACACCGGGGAGCTGTTTTTT. The encoded protein is CATSRGLANTGELFF.

The chain employs TRBV6-4 and TRBJ1-2; D is unresolved. Trimming shortened V by 6 bases and J by 3 bases, and 14 bases separated the two germline ends. The CDR3 is 14 residues long. CDR1 is MRHNA and CDR2 is SNTAGT in the germline V gene. DNA for the CDR3: TGTGCCAGCAGGGCCCGGGGTGGCGACTATGGCTACACCTTC. Its protein product is CASRARGGDYGYTF.

J is TRBJ2-7 and V is TRBV3-1 (or the pseudogene TRBV3-2); 12 positions agree with TRBD2. Germline lookup yields CDR1 LGHDT and CDR2 YNNKEL (reference sequence). The length of the CDR3 is 17 residues. V lost 1 base, J lost 3 bases, and 7 bases stayed unmatched. The CDR3 protein is CASSQGFGTSGYYEQYF. CDR3 DNA sequence: TGTGCCAGCAGCCAAGGATTCGGGACTAGCGGGTACTACGAGCAGTACTTC.

The chain joins TRBV19 to TRBJ1-5; D might be TRBD1 (5 bases). This CDR3 region has 14 residues. Germline V lookup: CDR1 LNHDA, CDR2 SQIVND (reference sequence). Trimming removed 6 bases from V and 3 bases from J, with 12 bases in between. CDR3 in amino acids: CASRGTSTNQPQHF. CDR3 nucleotide sequence: TGTGCCAGTAGAGGGACTTCGACCAATCAGCCCCAGCATTTT.

This sequence joins TRBV20-1 and TRBJ1-3, with a tentative D call TRBD1 (5 bases). Germline CDR1 reads DFQATT; CDR2 reads SNEGSKA (reference sequence). V was shortened by 3 bases and J by 0 bases, with 15 bases between the two germline ends. This CDR3 region has 16 residues. The CDR3 is CSASRDSHSSGNTIYF. CDR3 DNA: TGCAGTGCTAGTCGCGACAGCCATAGCTCTGGAAACACCATATATTTT.